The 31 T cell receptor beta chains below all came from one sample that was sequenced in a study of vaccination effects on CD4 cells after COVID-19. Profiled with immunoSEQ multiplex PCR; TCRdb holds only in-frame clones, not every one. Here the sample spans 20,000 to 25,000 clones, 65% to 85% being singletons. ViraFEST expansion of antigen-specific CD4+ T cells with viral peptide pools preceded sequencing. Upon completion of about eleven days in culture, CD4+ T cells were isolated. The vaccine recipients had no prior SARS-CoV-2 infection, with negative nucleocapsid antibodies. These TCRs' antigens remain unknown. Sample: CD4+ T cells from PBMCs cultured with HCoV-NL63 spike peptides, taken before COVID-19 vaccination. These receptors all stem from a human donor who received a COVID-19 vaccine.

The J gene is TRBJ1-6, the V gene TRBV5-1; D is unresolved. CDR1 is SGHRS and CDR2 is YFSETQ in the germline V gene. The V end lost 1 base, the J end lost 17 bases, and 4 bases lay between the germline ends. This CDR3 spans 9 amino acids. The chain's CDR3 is CASSLIVHF. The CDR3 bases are TGCGCCAGCAGCTTGATCGTCCACTTT.

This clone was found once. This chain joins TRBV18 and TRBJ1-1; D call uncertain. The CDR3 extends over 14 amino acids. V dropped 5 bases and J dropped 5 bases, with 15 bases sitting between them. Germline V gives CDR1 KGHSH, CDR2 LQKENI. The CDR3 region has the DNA TGTGCCAGCTCATTGACCAGCGGAAAGACTGAAGCTTTCTTT. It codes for CASSLTSGKTEAFF.

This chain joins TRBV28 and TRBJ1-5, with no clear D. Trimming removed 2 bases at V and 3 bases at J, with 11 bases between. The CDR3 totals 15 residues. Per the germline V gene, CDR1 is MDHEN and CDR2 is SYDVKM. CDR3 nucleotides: TGTGCCAGCAGTTTAGGAGGCCGGCCCAATCAGCCCCAGCATTTT. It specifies CASSLGGRPNQPQHF.

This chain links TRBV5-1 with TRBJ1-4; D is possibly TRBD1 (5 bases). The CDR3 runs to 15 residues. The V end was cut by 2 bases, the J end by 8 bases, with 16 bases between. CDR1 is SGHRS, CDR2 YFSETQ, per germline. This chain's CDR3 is CASSFGSQGGEKLFF. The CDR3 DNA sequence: TGCGCCAGCAGCTTCGGTTCGCAGGGAGGGGAAAAACTGTTTTTT.

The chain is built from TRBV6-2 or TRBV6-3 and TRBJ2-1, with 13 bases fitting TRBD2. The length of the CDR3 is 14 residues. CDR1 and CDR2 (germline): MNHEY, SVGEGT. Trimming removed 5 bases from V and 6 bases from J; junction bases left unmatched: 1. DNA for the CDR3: TGTGCCAGCAGTGGGACTAGCGGGACCAATGAGCAGTTCTTC. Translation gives CASSGTSGTNEQFF.

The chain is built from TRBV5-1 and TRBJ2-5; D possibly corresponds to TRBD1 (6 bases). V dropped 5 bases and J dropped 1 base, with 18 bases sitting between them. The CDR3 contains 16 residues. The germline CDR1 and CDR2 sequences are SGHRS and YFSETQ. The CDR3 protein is CASRLYPTGFQETQYF. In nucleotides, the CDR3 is TGCGCCAGCAGGCTTTATCCGACAGGCTTCCAAGAGACCCAGTACTTC.

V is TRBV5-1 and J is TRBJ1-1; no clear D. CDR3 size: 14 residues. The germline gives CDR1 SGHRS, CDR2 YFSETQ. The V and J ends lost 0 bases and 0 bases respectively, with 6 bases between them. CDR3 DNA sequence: TGCGCCAGCAGCTTGGGAGGGTTGAACACTGAAGCTTTCTTT. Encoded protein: CASSLGGLNTEAFF.

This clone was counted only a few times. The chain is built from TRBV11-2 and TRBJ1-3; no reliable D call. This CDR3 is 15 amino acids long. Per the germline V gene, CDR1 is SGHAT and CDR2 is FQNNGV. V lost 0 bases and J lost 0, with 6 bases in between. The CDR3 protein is CASSLEPVSGNTIYF. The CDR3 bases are TGTGCCAGCAGCTTAGAGCCCGTCTCTGGAAACACCATATATTTT.

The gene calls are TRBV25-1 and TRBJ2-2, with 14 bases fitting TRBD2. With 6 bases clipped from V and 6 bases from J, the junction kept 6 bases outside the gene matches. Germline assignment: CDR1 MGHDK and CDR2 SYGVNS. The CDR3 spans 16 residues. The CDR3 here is CASRPGLAGGAGELFF. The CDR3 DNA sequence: TGTGCCAGCAGACCCGGACTAGCGGGAGGTGCCGGGGAGCTGTTTTTT.

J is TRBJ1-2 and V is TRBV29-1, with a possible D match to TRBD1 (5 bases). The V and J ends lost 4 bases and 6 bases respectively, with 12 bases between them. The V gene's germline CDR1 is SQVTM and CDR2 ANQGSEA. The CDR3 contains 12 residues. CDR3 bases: TGCAGCGTTGTAGGGGTCATGGATGGCTACACCTTC. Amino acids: CSVVGVMDGYTF.

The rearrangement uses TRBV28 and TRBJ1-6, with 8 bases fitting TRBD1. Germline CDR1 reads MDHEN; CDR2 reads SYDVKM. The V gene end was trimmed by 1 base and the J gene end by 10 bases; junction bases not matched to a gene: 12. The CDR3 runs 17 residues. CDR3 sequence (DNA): TGTGCCAGCAGTTTATTTCGGGGGGGCAACAGGGGGTCACCCCTCCACTTT. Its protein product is CASSLFRGGNRGSPLHF.

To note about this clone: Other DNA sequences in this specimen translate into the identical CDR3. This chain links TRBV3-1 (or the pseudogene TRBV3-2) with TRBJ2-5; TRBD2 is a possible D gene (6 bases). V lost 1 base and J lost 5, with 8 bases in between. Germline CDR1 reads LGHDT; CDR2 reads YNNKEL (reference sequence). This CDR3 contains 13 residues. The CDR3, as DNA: TGTGCCAGCAGCCAAGGGGGGAGGGAGACCCAGTACTTC. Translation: CASSQGGRETQYF.

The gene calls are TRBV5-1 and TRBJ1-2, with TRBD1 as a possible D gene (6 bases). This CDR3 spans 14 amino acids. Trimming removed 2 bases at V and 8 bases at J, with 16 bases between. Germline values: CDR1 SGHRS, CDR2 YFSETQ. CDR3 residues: CASSFGGGVQGYTF. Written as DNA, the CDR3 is TGCGCCAGCAGCTTTGGGGGGGGCGTACAAGGCTACACCTTC.

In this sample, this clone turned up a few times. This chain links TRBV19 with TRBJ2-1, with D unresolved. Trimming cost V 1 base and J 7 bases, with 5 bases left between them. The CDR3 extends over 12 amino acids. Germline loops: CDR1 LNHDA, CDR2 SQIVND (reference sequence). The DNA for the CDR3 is TGTGCCAGTAGTATAGTCGGTAATGAGCAGTTCTTC. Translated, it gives CASSIVGNEQFF. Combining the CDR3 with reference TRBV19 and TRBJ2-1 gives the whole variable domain DGGITQSPKYLFRKEGQNVTLSCEQNLNHDAMYWYRQDPGQGLRLIYYSQIVNDFQKGDIAEGYSVSREKKESFPLTVTSAQKNPTAFYLCASSIVGNEQFFGPGTRLTVL.

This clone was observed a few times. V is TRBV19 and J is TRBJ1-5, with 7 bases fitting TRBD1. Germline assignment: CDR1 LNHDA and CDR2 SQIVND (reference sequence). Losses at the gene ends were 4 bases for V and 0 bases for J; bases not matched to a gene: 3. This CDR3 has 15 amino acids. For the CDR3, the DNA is TGTGCCAGTAGTAGGGACAGCGATAGCAATCAGCCCCAGCATTTT. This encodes CASSRDSDSNQPQHF.

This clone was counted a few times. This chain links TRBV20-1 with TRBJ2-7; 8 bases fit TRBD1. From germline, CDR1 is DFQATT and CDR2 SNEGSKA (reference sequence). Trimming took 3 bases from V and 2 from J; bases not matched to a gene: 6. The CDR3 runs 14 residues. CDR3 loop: CSASSGTGTYEQYF. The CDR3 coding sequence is TGCAGTGCTAGTTCCGGGACAGGAACCTACGAGCAGTACTTC.

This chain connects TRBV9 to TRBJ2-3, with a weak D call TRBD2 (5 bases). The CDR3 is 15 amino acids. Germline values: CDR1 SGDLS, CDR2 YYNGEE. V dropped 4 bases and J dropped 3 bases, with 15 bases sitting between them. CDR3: CASSLRGVRTDTQYF. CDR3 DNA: TGTGCCAGCAGCCTCCGGGGTGTGAGGACAGATACGCAGTATTTT.

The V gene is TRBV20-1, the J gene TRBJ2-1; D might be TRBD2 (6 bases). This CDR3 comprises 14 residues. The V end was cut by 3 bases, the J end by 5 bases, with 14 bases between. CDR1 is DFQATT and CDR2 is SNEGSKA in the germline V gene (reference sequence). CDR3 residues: CSASRRARDNEQFF. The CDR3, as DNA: TGCAGTGCTAGTCGGAGGGCCAGGGACAATGAGCAGTTCTTC.

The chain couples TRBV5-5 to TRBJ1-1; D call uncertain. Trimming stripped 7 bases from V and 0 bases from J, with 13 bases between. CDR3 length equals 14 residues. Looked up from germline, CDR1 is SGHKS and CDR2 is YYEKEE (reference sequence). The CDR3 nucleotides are TGTGCCAGCCTCCCTCTCCGCATGAACACTGAAGCTTTCTTT. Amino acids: CASLPLRMNTEAFF.

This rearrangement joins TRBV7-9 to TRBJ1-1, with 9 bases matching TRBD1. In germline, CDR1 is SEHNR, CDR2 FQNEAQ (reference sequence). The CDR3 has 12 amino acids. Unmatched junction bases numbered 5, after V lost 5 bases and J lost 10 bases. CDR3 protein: CASSQTGGRAFF. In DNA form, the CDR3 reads TGTGCCAGCAGCCAGACAGGGGGGAGAGCTTTCTTT.

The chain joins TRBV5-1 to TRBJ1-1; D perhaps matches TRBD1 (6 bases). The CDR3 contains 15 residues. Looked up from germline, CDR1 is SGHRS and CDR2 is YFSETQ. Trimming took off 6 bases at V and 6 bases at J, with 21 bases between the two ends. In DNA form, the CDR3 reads TGCGCCAGCAACACACGCCAGGGGAGCACCGCTGAAGCTTTCTTT. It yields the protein CASNTRQGSTAEAFF.

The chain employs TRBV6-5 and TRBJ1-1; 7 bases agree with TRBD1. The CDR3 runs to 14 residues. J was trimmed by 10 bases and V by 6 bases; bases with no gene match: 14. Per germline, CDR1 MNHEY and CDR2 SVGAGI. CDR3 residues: CASRWGTGASGAFF. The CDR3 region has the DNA TGTGCCAGCAGGTGGGGAACAGGGGCGAGTGGAGCTTTCTTT.

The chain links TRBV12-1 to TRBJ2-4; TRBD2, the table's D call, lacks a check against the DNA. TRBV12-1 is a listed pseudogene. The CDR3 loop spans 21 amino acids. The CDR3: CASSPLSIQRENLEAKNIQYF. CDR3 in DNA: TGTGCCAGCAGCCCCCTGAGCATCCAGCGGGAGAATCTTGAGGCCAAAAACATTCAGTACTTC.

The chain's CDR3 is CASSPGARVKQYF. The CDR3 bases are TGTGCCAGCAGCCCCGGTGCCCGCGTGAAGCAGTACTTC. This rearrangement joins TRBV28 to TRBJ2-7; D gene unclear. V dropped 6 bases and J dropped 8 bases, with 17 bases sitting between them. The CDR3 sequence is 13 residues long. The germline V gene encodes CDR1 MDHEN and CDR2 SYDVKM.

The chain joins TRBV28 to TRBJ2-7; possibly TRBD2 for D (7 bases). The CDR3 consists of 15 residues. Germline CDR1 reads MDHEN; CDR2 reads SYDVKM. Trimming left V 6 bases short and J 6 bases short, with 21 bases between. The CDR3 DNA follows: TGTGCCAGCAGCCGAGGGGGGGACGGACTCTCCGAGCAGTACTTC. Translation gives CASSRGGDGLSEQYF.

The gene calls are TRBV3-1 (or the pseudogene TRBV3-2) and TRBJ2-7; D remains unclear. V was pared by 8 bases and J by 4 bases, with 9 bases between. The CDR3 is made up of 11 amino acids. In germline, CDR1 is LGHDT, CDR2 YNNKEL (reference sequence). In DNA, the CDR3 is TGTGCCAGCTCCTCCGGGTACGAGCAGTACTTC. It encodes CASSSGYEQYF.

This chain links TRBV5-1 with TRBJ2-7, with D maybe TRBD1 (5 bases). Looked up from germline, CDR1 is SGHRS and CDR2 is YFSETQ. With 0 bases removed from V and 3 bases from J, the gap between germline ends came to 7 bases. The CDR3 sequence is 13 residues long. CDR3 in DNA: TGCGCCAGCAGCTTGGGACAGAACTACGAGCAGTACTTC. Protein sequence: CASSLGQNYEQYF.

CDR3 region: CASSLFGTDTQYF. For the CDR3, the DNA is TGCGCCAGCAGCTTGTTCGGAACAGATACGCAGTATTTT. V and J are TRBV5-1 and TRBJ2-3; D not resolved. Trimming shortened V by 1 base and J by 3 bases, and 6 bases separated the two germline ends. The CDR3 sequence is 13 residues long. CDR1 and CDR2 (germline): SGHRS, YFSETQ.

The DNA of the CDR3 is TGCGCCAGCAGCACCCGTAGCGGGGGAGGCACAGATACGCAGTATTTT. As protein: CASSTRSGGGTDTQYF. V and J are TRBV5-1 and TRBJ2-3; 9 nucleotides line up with TRBD2. J was trimmed by 1 base and V by 4 bases; bases with no gene match: 7. Germline V gene sequence: CDR1 SGHRS, CDR2 YFSETQ. The CDR3 totals 16 residues.

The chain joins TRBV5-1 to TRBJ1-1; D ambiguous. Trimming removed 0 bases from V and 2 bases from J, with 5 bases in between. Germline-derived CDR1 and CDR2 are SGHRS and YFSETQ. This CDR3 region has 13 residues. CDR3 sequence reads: CASSLDFNTEAFF. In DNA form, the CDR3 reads TGCGCCAGCAGCTTGGATTTTAACACTGAAGCTTTCTTT.

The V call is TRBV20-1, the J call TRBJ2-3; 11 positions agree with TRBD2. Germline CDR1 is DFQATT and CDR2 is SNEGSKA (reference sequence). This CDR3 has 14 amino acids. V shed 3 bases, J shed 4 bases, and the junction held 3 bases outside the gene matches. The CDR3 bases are TGCAGTGCTAGTATTAGCGGGGGGGCAGATACGCAGTATTTT. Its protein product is CSASISGGADTQYF.